This passage covers 31 T cell receptor beta chains from one sample sequenced in a study of OX40 agonist ivuxolimab in advanced cancers. The method was immunoSEQ multiplex PCR; TCRdb's version includes in-frame clones alone and lacks a portion of them. The sample lists tens of thousands of clones, 65% to 90% occurring once. This specimen was CD4+ or CD8+ T cells sorted from blood, taken in a trial of the OX40 agonist ivuxolimab. The origin of the receptors is an adult with an advanced solid tumor such as melanoma, head and neck, liver or kidney cancer.

The chain couples TRBV28 to TRBJ2-2, with D perhaps TRBD1 (5 bases). V was clipped by 1 base and J by 7 bases, with 16 bases between them. This CDR3 is 16 amino acids long. Germline lookup yields CDR1 MDHEN and CDR2 SYDVKM. The CDR3 here is CASSLSGHPRGGELFF. CDR3 nucleotide sequence: TGTGCCAGCAGTTTATCCGGTCACCCTAGGGGCGGGGAGCTGTTTTTT.

The rearrangement links TRBV28 to TRBJ2-7; 8 nucleotides match TRBD1. The CDR3 is 15 residues long. Losses at the gene ends were 3 bases for V and 1 base for J; bases not matched to a gene: 5. Germline CDR1 and CDR2: MDHEN and SYDVKM. CDR3 sequence (DNA): TGTGCCAGCAGTTTCGGCAGGGGGCTGTCCTACGAGCAGTACTTC. Translation gives CASSFGRGLSYEQYF.

This clone was observed a few times. The J gene is TRBJ2-3, the V gene TRBV18, with D unresolved. V lost 3 bases, J lost 5 bases, and 12 bases lay in between. Germline values: CDR1 KGHSH, CDR2 LQKENI. CDR3 length: 14 amino acids. CDR3 in DNA: TGTGCCAGCTCACCCCTAGTGGGTGTAGATACGCAGTATTTT. This codes for CASSPLVGVDTQYF.

The gene calls are TRBV6-1 and TRBJ2-7, with D possibly being TRBD1 or TRBD2 (6 bases each). From germline, CDR1 is MNHNS and CDR2 SASEGT. V was cut by 1 base and J by 1 base, with 11 bases left in between. The CDR3 has 15 residues. The CDR3 bases are TGTGCCAGCAGTGAAGGGGGGGCCAGATCCTACGAGCAGTACTTC. It specifies CASSEGGARSYEQYF.

V usage is TRBV18 and J usage is TRBJ2-5; D uncertain. TRBJ2-7 matches the DNA end more closely, so the J call is doubtful. The CDR3 loop spans 13 amino acids. Germline V CDR1 and CDR2: KGHSH, LQKENI. The DNA for the CDR3 is TGTGCCAGCTCACCACCGCAGCTCTACGAGCAGTACTTC. Its translation: CASSPPQLYEQYF.

The chain employs TRBV18 and TRBJ1-3; 7 bases align to TRBD1. V lost 5 bases to trimming and J lost 2 bases; unmatched junction nucleotides: 12. The CDR3 covers 17 residues. The germline V gene has CDR1 KGHSH and CDR2 LQKENI. In nucleotides, the CDR3 is TGTGCCAGCTCAACAAGACAGGGACTGAGTCCTGGAAACACCATATATTTT. As protein: CASSTRQGLSPGNTIYF.

The CDR3 reads CSVEVYRTSGRVGTQYF. The DNA of the CDR3 is TGCAGCGTTGAAGTTTATAGGACTAGCGGGAGAGTAGGGACCCAGTACTTC. The chain combines TRBV29-1 with TRBJ2-5; TRBD2 agrees at 13 bases. This CDR3 spans 17 amino acids. V lost 1 base to trimming and J lost 7 bases; unmatched junction nucleotides: 12. In germline, CDR1 is SQVTM, CDR2 ANQGSEA.

The chain has TRBV6-6 and TRBJ1-2; D remains unclear. Trimming pared 0 bases from V and 7 bases from J, leaving 9 bases between. CDR1 MNHNY and CDR2 SVGAGI come from the germline V gene (reference sequence). The CDR3 runs to 13 residues. CDR3 in DNA: TGTGCCAGCAGTTACTCAGGGTTAGGTGGCTACACCTTC. Its protein is CASSYSGLGGYTF.

The chain uses TRBV29-1 and TRBJ2-3; D gene unclear. In germline, CDR1 is SQVTM, CDR2 ANQGSEA. The CDR3 has 12 amino acids. Trimming stripped 6 bases from V and 3 bases from J, with 10 bases between. The CDR3 nucleotides are TGCAGCGTGGAATATAATACAGATACGCAGTATTTT. Translating gives CSVEYNTDTQYF.

This clone occurred once. CDR3 sequence: CASSDSMNTEAFF. CDR3 nucleotide sequence: TGCGCCAGCAGTGACAGCATGAACACTGAAGCTTTCTTT. V gene TRBV10-2 combines with J gene TRBJ1-1; D gene uncertain. The CDR3 sequence is 13 residues long. V lost 3 bases and J 0 bases, leaving 5 bases between the germline ends. Germline V gives CDR1 WSHSY, CDR2 SAAADI.

This chain joins TRBV7-8 and TRBJ1-5; D is unclear. Trimming removed 1 base from V and 5 bases from J, with 18 bases in between. The CDR3 covers 17 residues. The germline V gene has CDR1 SGHVS and CDR2 FQNEAQ. CDR3 DNA: TGTGCCAGCAGCTTAGTTTCGGGGATACGTGACTATCAGCCCCAGCATTTT. Protein product: CASSLVSGIRDYQPQHF.

The chain joins TRBV2 to TRBJ2-3, with D unclear. The CDR3 runs 15 residues. Germline CDR1 reads SNHLY; CDR2 reads FYNNEI. The V end lost 2 bases, the J end lost 1 base, and 10 bases lay between the germline ends. The CDR3 is CASSEFLTRTDTQYF. The DNA for the CDR3 is TGTGCCAGCAGTGAATTTCTTACCCGCACAGATACGCAGTATTTT. Variable domain in full (rest from reference TRBV2 and TRBJ2-3): EPEVTQTPSHQVTQMGQEVILRCVPISNHLYFYWYRQILGQKVEFLVSFYNNEISEKSEIFDDQFSVERPDGSNFTLKIRSTKLEDSAMYFCASSEFLTRTDTQYFGPGTRLTVL.

The rearrangement joins TRBV19 to TRBJ1-2; D remains unclear. This CDR3 is built from 13 residues. CDR1 is LNHDA, CDR2 SQIVND, per germline (reference sequence). Trimming pared 1 base from V and 3 bases from J, leaving 6 bases between. Here the CDR3 reads CASSIGLDYGYTF. DNA of the CDR3: TGTGCCAGTAGTATAGGGCTGGACTATGGCTACACCTTC. Based on the CDR3 plus reference TRBV19 and TRBJ1-2, the full variable domain is DGGITQSPKYLFRKEGQNVTLSCEQNLNHDAMYWYRQDPGQGLRLIYYSQIVNDFQKGDIAEGYSVSREKKESFPLTVTSAQKNPTAFYLCASSIGLDYGYTFGSGTRLTVV.

V usage is TRBV9 and J usage is TRBJ2-2, with a possible D match to TRBD1 (5 bases). Trimming cost V 4 bases and J 5 bases, with 12 bases left between them. The CDR3 totals 14 residues. The germline V gene has CDR1 SGDLS and CDR2 YYNGEE. The CDR3 nucleotides are TGTGCCAGCAGCCTTAGGGGTGGGACCGGGGAGCTGTTTTTT. Its protein is CASSLRGGTGELFF.

The chain uses TRBV7-3 and TRBJ2-1; 7 bases match TRBD2. This CDR3 contains 17 residues. Trimming at V came to 5 bases and at J to 0 bases, leaving 10 bases not matched to a gene. CDR1 is SGHTA, CDR2 FQGTGA, per germline. The CDR3 sequence is CASSTQPSSGSYNEQFF. Here the CDR3 DNA reads TGTGCCAGCAGCACACAGCCTTCTAGCGGCTCCTACAATGAGCAGTTCTTC.

The rearrangement joins TRBV19 to TRBJ2-2; a weak D match, TRBD1 (5 bases). Germline values: CDR1 LNHDA, CDR2 SQIVND (reference sequence). The CDR3 consists of 16 residues. The germline V and J ends were trimmed by 1 base and 6 bases, with 15 bases remaining between them. CDR3 protein: CASSIVSGLSSGELFF. CDR3 bases: TGTGCCAGTAGTATAGTGTCAGGGTTGAGTTCCGGGGAGCTGTTTTTT. Full variable domain (missing parts from reference TRBV19 and TRBJ2-2): DGGITQSPKYLFRKEGQNVTLSCEQNLNHDAMYWYRQDPGQGLRLIYYSQIVNDFQKGDIAEGYSVSREKKESFPLTVTSAQKNPTAFYLCASSIVSGLSSGELFFGEGSRLTVL.

This clone appeared a few times. The chain couples TRBV7-2 to TRBJ1-5; a weak D match, TRBD1 (5 bases). This CDR3 comprises 15 residues. Germline V gives CDR1 SGHTA, CDR2 FQGNSA. Trimming took 2 bases from V and 3 from J, leaving 11 bases between them. CDR3 protein: CASSLYTGANQPQHF. In DNA form, the CDR3 reads TGTGCCAGCAGCTTATATACAGGTGCCAATCAGCCCCAGCATTTT. The full variable domain, its missing parts supplied by reference TRBV7-2 and TRBJ1-5, is GAGVSQSPSNKVTEKGKDVELRCDPISGHTALYWYRQSLGQGLEFLIYFQGNSAPDKSGLPSDRFSAERTGGSVSTLTIQRTQQEDSAVYLCASSLYTGANQPQHFGDGTRLSIL.

The chain joins TRBV19 to TRBJ2-7; 7 bases align to TRBD1. CDR1 is LNHDA, CDR2 SQIVND, per germline (reference sequence). The V segment lost 10 bases and the J segment 1 base; nucleotides outside the gene matches: 4. CDR3 length: 12 residues. The CDR3, as DNA: TGTGCCACCCGGGACAGTTCCTACGAGCAGTACTTC. Amino acids: CATRDSSYEQYF.

This chain connects TRBV5-1 to TRBJ2-3, with D tentatively TRBD2 (5 bases). The CDR3 is made up of 14 amino acids. Germline lookup yields CDR1 SGHRS and CDR2 YFSETQ. V was trimmed by 0 bases and J by 5 bases, leaving 10 bases between them. The CDR3 spells CASSLALAGDTQYF. The CDR3 nucleotides are TGCGCCAGCAGCTTGGCTCTAGCAGGAGATACGCAGTATTTT.

This rearrangement joins TRBV6-5 to TRBJ1-2; D is unresolved. Trimming shortened V by 7 bases and J by 2 bases, and 17 bases separated the two germline ends. The CDR3 is made up of 15 amino acids. Germline V gene data show CDR1 as MNHEY and CDR2 as SVGAGI. CDR3 sequence (DNA): TGTGCCAGCAAATATTCGGGGTCTGGGAACTATGGCTACACCTTC. It encodes CASKYSGSGNYGYTF.

The chain combines TRBV15 with TRBJ1-6, with D maybe TRBD1 (6 bases). Germline V gives CDR1 LNHNV, CDR2 YYDKDF (reference sequence). This CDR3 has 15 amino acids. V was trimmed by 0 bases and J by 9 bases, leaving 12 bases between them. CDR3 protein: CATSRELSGVSPLHF. CDR3 nucleotide sequence: TGTGCCACCAGCAGAGAGCTATCAGGGGTTTCACCCCTCCACTTT.

The chain links TRBV25-1 to TRBJ2-3, with unresolved D. The CDR3 loop spans 15 amino acids. CDR1 and CDR2 (germline): MGHDK, SYGVNS. The germline V and J ends were trimmed by 2 bases and 2 bases, with 11 bases remaining between them. The CDR3 DNA sequence: TGTGCCAGCAGTGAAGAGCCGCTTTCCACAGATACGCAGTATTTT. Translated: CASSEEPLSTDTQYF.

In its sample, this clone was seen once. The V gene is TRBV23-1, the J gene TRBJ2-3; either TRBD1 or TRBD2 may fit D (5 bases each). TRBV23-1 counts as an open reading frame of uncertain function. V was clipped by 3 bases and J by 0 bases, with 13 bases between them. The CDR3 spans 16 residues. CDR3 DNA sequence: TGCGCCAGCAGTCATCTCTGCCGGGACAGCACAGATACGCAGTATTTT. This translates into CASSHLCRDSTDTQYF.

The rearrangement uses TRBV18 and TRBJ2-3, with 11 positions matching TRBD2. This CDR3 is built from 15 residues. With 4 bases clipped from V and 1 base from J, the junction kept 1 base outside the gene matches. The germline V gene has CDR1 KGHSH and CDR2 LQKENI. CDR3 sequence: CASSLAGGGTDTQYF. In DNA form, the CDR3 reads TGTGCCAGCTCACTAGCGGGAGGGGGCACAGATACGCAGTATTTT.

This clone was seen only once. The chain has TRBV4-2 and TRBJ2-1; no clear D. This CDR3 comprises 12 residues. The ends were cut back, 0 bases at V and 7 bases at J, with 4 bases in the middle. Germline V gene sequence: CDR1 LGHNA, CDR2 YNFKEQ. The CDR3 DNA reads as TGTGCCAGCAGCCAAGAGAGGAATGAGCAGTTCTTC. Amino acids: CASSQERNEQFF.

CDR3 residues: CASSVDLYEQYF. In nucleotides, the CDR3 is TGTGCCAGCAGCGTAGACTTATACGAGCAGTACTTC. The chain carries TRBV5-4 and TRBJ2-7, with D unclear. V shed 4 bases and J shed 4 bases, with 9 bases lying between them. The CDR3 extends over 12 amino acids. Per the germline V gene, CDR1 is SGHNT and CDR2 is YYREEE (reference sequence).

The chain couples TRBV28 to TRBJ2-3, with no clear D. Looked up from germline, CDR1 is MDHEN and CDR2 is SYDVKM. Between the trimmed V and J ends, which lost 6 bases and 5 bases, there was a span of 18 bases. The CDR3 is made up of 15 amino acids. The DNA for the CDR3 is TGTGCCAGCAGCCAACCTGACGGACGAGGAGATACGCAGTATTTT. Translating gives CASSQPDGRGDTQYF.

The chain couples TRBV19 to TRBJ2-1, with D possibly matching TRBD1 (6 bases). This CDR3 is 15 amino acids long. Germline V gene data show CDR1 as LNHDA and CDR2 as SQIVND (reference sequence). Deletions cut 1 base from V and 2 bases from J, with 9 bases between. The CDR3 DNA reads TGTGCCAGTAGTATAGGACAGGCCGCCTACAATGAGCAGTTCTTC. Translated, it gives CASSIGQAAYNEQFF.

This clone was counted only a few times. The chain uses TRBV7-8 and TRBJ1-5; 8 nucleotides line up with TRBD1. This CDR3 is 14 amino acids long. Germline CDR1 is SGHVS and CDR2 is FQNEAQ. Losses at the gene ends were 5 bases for V and 4 bases for J; bases not matched to a gene: 4. This chain's CDR3 is CASSAHRGNQPQHF. The CDR3 nucleotides are TGTGCCAGCAGCGCACACAGGGGGAATCAGCCCCAGCATTTT.

The chain is built from TRBV28 and TRBJ1-5, with D perhaps matching TRBD1 (6 bases). The CDR3 runs 15 residues. CDR1 and CDR2 from the germline V gene are MDHEN and SYDVKM. V was shortened by 7 bases and J by 0 bases, with 13 bases between the two germline ends. The CDR3 region has the DNA TGTGCCAGCAAACCGGGACACCTTAGCAATCAGCCCCAGCATTTT. Its protein is CASKPGHLSNQPQHF.

V is TRBV11-2 and J is TRBJ2-5; D is perhaps TRBD2 (5 bases). CDR1 and CDR2 from the germline V gene are SGHAT and FQNNGV. The length of the CDR3 is 14 residues. V was cut by 4 bases and J by 8 bases, with 17 bases left in between. CDR3 sequence reads: CASSSRYGEGTQYF. CDR3 sequence (DNA): TGTGCCAGCAGCTCCAGGTACGGGGAAGGTACCCAGTACTTC.